A selection of T cell receptor beta chains follows, all from one sample in a study of blood T cell repertoires in COVID-19. Using immunoSEQ multiplex PCR, the repertoire was profiled, and TCRdb retains in-frame clones only, with some absent. The sample shows tens of thousands of clones, 75% to 85% of them seen only once. Specimen: peripheral blood. These receptors all stem from a human donor in a cohort sampled during active COVID-19. CDR3s include the opening cysteine and the closing phenylalanine or tryptophan. Each record gives: CDR3 length, D gene, V gene, clone size, J gene, CDR3 protein, CDR3 DNA. D genes are given only for firm matches. The size entry is marked missing in some rows and otherwise reads once, few, many or a size class.

16	NA	TRBV10-3	NA	TRBJ2-1	CAISESKGGGPNEQFF	TGTGCCATCAGTGAGTCGAAGGGGGGGGGACCAAATGAGCAGTTCTTC
14	TRBD1	TRBV3-1/TRBV3-2	few	TRBJ1-2	CASSQGQGGKGYTF	TGTGCCAGCAGCCAAGGACAGGGAGGCAAAGGCTACACCTTC
16	NA	TRBV5-1	NA	TRBJ1-6	CASSLVESSYNSPLHF	TGCGCCAGCAGCTTGGTGGAGAGCTCCTATAATTCACCCCTCCACTTT
14	TRBD2	TRBV29-1	NA	TRBJ2-1	CSVEWSSGNGEQFF	TGCAGCGTTGAGTGGTCTAGCGGGAATGGTGAGCAGTTCTTC
15	TRBD1	TRBV18	NA	TRBJ1-4	CASSPRTGVEEKLFF	TGTGCCAGCTCACCCCGAACAGGGGTCGAGGAAAAACTGTTTTTT
16	NA	TRBV18	NA	TRBJ2-1	CASSLKGGRGGNEQFF	TGTGCCAGCTCACTCAAAGGGGGCCGGGGAGGCAATGAGCAGTTCTTC
16	NA	TRBV28	NA	TRBJ2-1	CASSSLKEVPYNEQFF	TGTGCCAGCAGCTCCCTAAAAGAAGTCCCCTACAATGAGCAGTTCTTC
17	NA	TRBV7-9	NA	TRBJ2-4	CASSLPIRGTQKNIQYF	TGTGCCAGCAGCTTACCCATACGGGGGACTCAAAAAAACATTCAGTACTTC
14	TRBD1	TRBV5-4	few	TRBJ1-2	CASRLTGQQLGYTF	TGTGCCAGCCGCCTAACGGGACAGCAACTTGGCTACACCTTC
17	NA	TRBV28	NA	TRBJ2-3	CASSSRPTGRLTDTQYF	TGTGCCAGCAGCTCCCGACCGACAGGGAGGTTAACAGATACGCAGTATTTT
16	NA	TRBV18	NA	TRBJ1-4	CASSPRRVLVNEKLFF	TGTGCCAGCTCACCACGCAGAGTTCTAGTAAATGAAAAACTGTTTTTT
14	NA	TRBV29-1	NA	TRBJ2-6	CSVARGTGANVLTF	TGCAGCGTTGCAAGGGGCACTGGGGCCAACGTCCTGACTTTC
15	NA	TRBV10-2	NA	TRBJ1-6	CASSLEQGHNSPLHF	TGCGCCAGCAGCCTTGAACAGGGACATAATTCACCCCTCCACTTT
14	TRBD1	TRBV4-2	NA	TRBJ1-2	CASSQGGQGDGYTF	TGTGCCAGCAGCCAAGGCGGACAGGGGGATGGCTACACCTTC
16	NA	TRBV28	NA	TRBJ1-5	CASRGGGHRSNQPQHF	TGTGCCAGCAGGGGGGGTGGACACCGAAGCAATCAGCCCCAGCATTTT
14	NA	TRBV10-1	NA	TRBJ2-7	CASGPGGNSYEQYF	TGCGCCAGCGGCCCCGGAGGGAACTCCTACGAGCAGTACTTC
17	NA	TRBV7-6	NA	TRBJ2-1	CASSLGARAYSYNEQFF	TGTGCCAGCAGCTTAGGGGCGCGGGCTTACTCCTACAATGAGCAGTTCTTC
12	NA	TRBV10-3	NA	TRBJ2-5	CAISPGQETQYF	TGTGCCATCAGCCCAGGGCAAGAGACCCAGTACTTC
11	NA	TRBV20-1	NA	TRBJ2-7	CSATQGSEQYF	TGCAGTGCTACGCAGGGTAGCGAGCAGTACTTC
13	TRBD1	TRBV3-1/TRBV3-2	NA	TRBJ2-1	CASSQGGGQGMFF	TGTGCCAGCAGCCAAGGGGGGGGACAGGGGATGTTCTTC
14	NA	TRBV27	NA	TRBJ1-1	CASSLSGGGTEAFF	TGTGCCAGCAGTTTATCCGGGGGTGGGACTGAAGCTTTCTTT
13	NA	TRBV7-2	NA	TRBJ1-2	CASSSDGLGSYTF	TGTGCCAGCAGCTCCGACGGACTCGGGAGCTACACCTTC
16	NA	TRBV4-2	NA	TRBJ1-1	CASSPARGLRDTEAFF	TGTGCCAGCAGTCCGGCCAGGGGCCTAAGGGACACTGAAGCTTTCTTT
13	NA	TRBV23-1	NA	TRBJ1-1	CASTLTGNTEAFF	TGCGCCAGCACCCTTACAGGGAACACTGAAGCTTTCTTT
11	NA	TRBV6-2/TRBV6-3	NA	TRBJ2-7	CASSQGREQYF	TGTGCCAGCAGTCAGGGGCGCGAGCAGTACTTC
14	TRBD1	TRBV28	NA	TRBJ2-3	CASSLTGQGNTQYF	TGTGCCAGCAGTTTGACAGGGCAAGGGAATACGCAGTATTTT
14	TRBD1	TRBV19	NA	TRBJ1-2	CASSTPGTGMGYTF	TGTGCCAGTAGTACCCCCGGGACAGGGATGGGCTACACCTTC
16	TRBD1	TRBV7-3	NA	TRBJ2-7	CASSSPPGQKSYEQYF	TGTGCCAGCAGCTCGCCTCCGGGACAGAAATCCTACGAGCAGTACTTC
14	NA	TRBV9	NA	TRBJ1-1	CASSPEPMNTEAFF	TGTGCCAGCAGCCCCGAGCCTATGAACACTGAAGCTTTCTTT
15	TRBD1	TRBV18	NA	TRBJ1-6	CASSPGTGRNSPLHF	TGTGCCAGCTCACCAGGGACAGGCCGTAATTCACCCCTCCACTTT
12	NA	TRBV12-5	NA	TRBJ2-3	CASGLVGGTQYF	TGTGCTAGTGGTTTGGTAGGGGGTACGCAGTATTTT
16	TRBD2	TRBV7-7	NA	TRBJ2-2	CASSLNRLAGAGELFF	TGTGCTAGCAGCTTAAACCGACTAGCGGGAGCCGGGGAGCTGTTTTTT
17	TRBD2	TRBV3-1/TRBV3-2	NA	TRBJ2-7	CASSQGGGTSGAYEQYF	TGTGCCAGCAGCCAAGGAGGAGGGACTAGCGGAGCCTACGAGCAGTACTTC
15	NA	TRBV19	NA	TRBJ1-2	CASSRGGASNYGYTF	TGTGCCAGTAGTAGGGGCGGGGCCAGTAACTATGGCTACACCTTC
14	TRBD1	TRBV18	NA	TRBJ1-5	CASSPGTGNQPQHF	TGTGCCAGCTCCCCTGGGACAGGCAATCAGCCCCAGCATTTT
15	TRBD1	TRBV5-4	NA	TRBJ2-7	CASSLGQGSSYEQYF	TGTGCCAGCAGCTTAGGACAGGGGAGCTCCTACGAGCAGTACTTC
17	TRBD1	TRBV7-2	once	TRBJ2-2	CASSSYVGGKNTGELFF	TGTGCCAGCAGCTCTTACGTAGGGGGCAAAAACACCGGGGAGCTGTTTTTT
15	TRBD1	TRBV11-2	NA	TRBJ1-1	CASSVHRGRGTEAFF	TGTGCCAGCAGCGTCCACAGGGGGCGCGGGACTGAAGCTTTCTTT
14	TRBD1	TRBV9	NA	TRBJ1-1	CASSGQGAYTEAFF	TGTGCCAGCAGCGGACAGGGGGCTTACACTGAAGCTTTCTTT
12	NA	TRBV12-3/TRBV12-4	NA	TRBJ1-3	CASSSDSKTIYF	TGTGCCAGCAGCAGTGATTCAAAGACCATATATTTT
12	NA	TRBV12-3/TRBV12-4	NA	TRBJ2-3	CASRPNTDTQYF	TGTGCCAGCCGTCCTAACACAGATACGCAGTATTTT
14	TRBD2	TRBV11-2	NA	TRBJ2-5	CASSVGLARETQYF	TGTGCCAGCAGCGTCGGACTAGCCCGTGAGACCCAGTACTTC
14	TRBD1	TRBV6-5	NA	TRBJ2-7	CASSYRGRGDEQYF	TGTGCCAGCAGTTACAGGGGGCGAGGTGACGAGCAGTACTTC
13	NA	TRBV30	NA	TRBJ1-4	CAWRTGTNEKLFF	TGTGCCTGGAGGACTGGAACTAATGAAAAACTGTTTTTT
15	NA	TRBV3-1/TRBV3-2	once	TRBJ1-3	CASSQDPTVGNTIYF	TGTGCCAGCAGCCAAGATCCAACTGTTGGAAACACCATATATTTT
17	TRBD1	TRBV3-1/TRBV3-2	NA	TRBJ2-3	CARTLHRNRGCTDTQYF	TGTGCCAGGACCTTACACCGGAACAGGGGATGTACAGATACGCAGTATTTT
16	TRBD1	TRBV4-3	NA	TRBJ1-3	CASSQDTGVWGNTIYF	TGCGCCAGCAGCCAAGACACAGGGGTCTGGGGAAACACCATATATTTT
12	TRBD1	TRBV29-1	NA	TRBJ2-7	CSVVAGGREQYF	TGCAGCGTTGTGGCAGGGGGCAGGGAGCAGTACTTC
13	NA	TRBV7-9	NA	TRBJ1-1	CASSRTVNTEAFF	TGTGCCAGCAGTAGGACAGTGAACACTGAAGCTTTCTTT
14	TRBD1	TRBV2	few	TRBJ1-2	CASSAQGANYGYTF	TGTGCCAGCAGCGCACAGGGGGCCAACTATGGCTACACCTTC
13	NA	TRBV10-3	NA	TRBJ2-5	CAISEPSRGTQYF	TGTGCCATCAGTGAGCCTTCCCGGGGGACCCAGTACTTC
13	NA	TRBV4-3	once	TRBJ1-2	CASSQARGGGYTF	TGCGCCAGCAGCCAGGCGAGGGGGGGAGGCTACACCTTC
14	NA	TRBV15	NA	TRBJ2-5	CATSPRVDQETQYF	TGTGCCACCAGCCCCAGGGTCGACCAAGAGACCCAGTACTTC
15	TRBD1	TRBV19	NA	TRBJ1-4	CASRDRPSTNEKLFF	TGTGCCAGCCGGGACAGGCCGTCAACTAATGAAAAACTGTTTTTT
14	TRBD1	TRBV2	NA	TRBJ2-2	CASTRTGESGELFF	TGTGCCAGCACGAGGACAGGGGAATCCGGGGAGCTGTTTTTT